This T cell receptor beta chain appears in the sequencing data of a study of cytomegalovirus exposure and HLA in healthy donors. Points from the study as a whole: Within an earlier analysis, most TCR beta V segments proved productive either about 87% or about 30% of the time.

PCR employed 60 Vbeta and 13 Jbeta primers. Some clones are missing from TCRdb's copy, which holds only in-frame ones; the method was immunoSEQ multiplex PCR. The sample has around 130,000 clones, and its top ten clones hold less than 2.5%. Note on this clone: Its antigen is currently unknown.

The TCR was taken from an older woman in good health and CMV-seronegative. The sequencing sample was made of PBMCs.

The CDR3 bases are TGCGCCAGCAGCCAAGTACTCGGGTTGGGTAACTATGGCTACACCTTC. Its translation is CASSQVLGLGNYGYTF. The J gene is TRBJ1-2, the V gene TRBV4-1; D unresolved. This CDR3 spans 16 amino acids. V was cut by 1 base and J by 1 base, with 13 bases left in between. Germline-derived CDR1 and CDR2 are MGHRA and YSYEKL.